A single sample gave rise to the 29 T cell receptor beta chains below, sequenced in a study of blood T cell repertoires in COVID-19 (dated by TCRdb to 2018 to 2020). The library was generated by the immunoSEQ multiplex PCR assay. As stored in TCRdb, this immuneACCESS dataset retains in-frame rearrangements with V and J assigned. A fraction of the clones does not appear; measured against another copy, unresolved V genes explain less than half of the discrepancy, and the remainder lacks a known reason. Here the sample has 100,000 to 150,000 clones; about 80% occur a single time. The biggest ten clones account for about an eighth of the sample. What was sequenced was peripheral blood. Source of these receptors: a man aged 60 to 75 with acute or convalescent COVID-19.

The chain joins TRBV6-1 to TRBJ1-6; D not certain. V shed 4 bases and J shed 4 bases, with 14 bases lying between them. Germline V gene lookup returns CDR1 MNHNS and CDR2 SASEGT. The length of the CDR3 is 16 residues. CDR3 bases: TGTGCCAGCAGTGTACGATTGACACCTTATAATTCACCCCTCCACTTT. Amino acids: CASSVRLTPYNSPLHF.

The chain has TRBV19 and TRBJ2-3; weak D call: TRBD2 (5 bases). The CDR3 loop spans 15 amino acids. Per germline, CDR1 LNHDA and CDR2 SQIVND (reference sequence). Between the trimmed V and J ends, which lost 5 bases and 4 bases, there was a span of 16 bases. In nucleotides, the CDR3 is TGTGCCAGTAGTCCTCTTAGGACTGGAGCAGATACGCAGTATTTT. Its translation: CASSPLRTGADTQYF.

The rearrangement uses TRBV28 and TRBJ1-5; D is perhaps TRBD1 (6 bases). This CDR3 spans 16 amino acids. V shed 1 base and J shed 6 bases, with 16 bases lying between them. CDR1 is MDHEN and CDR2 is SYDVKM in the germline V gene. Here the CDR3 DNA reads TGTGCCAGCAGTTTATTTGAAGGGGGTGCGGGTCAGCCCCAGCATTTT. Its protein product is CASSLFEGGAGQPQHF.

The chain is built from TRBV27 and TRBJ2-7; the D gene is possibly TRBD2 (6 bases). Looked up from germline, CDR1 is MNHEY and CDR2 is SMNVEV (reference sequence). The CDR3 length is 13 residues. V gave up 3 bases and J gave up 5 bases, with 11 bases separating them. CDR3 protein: CASSFGGGNEQYF. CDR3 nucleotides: TGTGCCAGCAGTTTTGGAGGAGGGAACGAGCAGTACTTC.

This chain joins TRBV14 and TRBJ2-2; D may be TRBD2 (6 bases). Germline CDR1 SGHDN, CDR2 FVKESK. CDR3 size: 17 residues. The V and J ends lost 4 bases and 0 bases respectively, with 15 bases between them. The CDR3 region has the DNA TGTGCCAGCAGCCCATGGAGGGGAACCGCGAACACCGGGGAGCTGTTTTTT. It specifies CASSPWRGTANTGELFF.

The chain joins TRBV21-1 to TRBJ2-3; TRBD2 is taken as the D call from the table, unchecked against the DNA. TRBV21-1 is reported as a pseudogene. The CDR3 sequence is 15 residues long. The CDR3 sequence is CASSLAGRLADTQYF. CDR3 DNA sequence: TGTGCCAGCAGTCTGGCGGGGAGGCTTGCAGATACGCAGTATTTT.

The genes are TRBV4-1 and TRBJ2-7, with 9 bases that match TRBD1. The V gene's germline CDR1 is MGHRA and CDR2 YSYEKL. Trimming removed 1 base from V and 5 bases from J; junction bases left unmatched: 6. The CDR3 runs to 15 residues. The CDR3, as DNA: TGCGCCAGCAGCCAAGGGGGACAGGGTTACCACGAGCAGTACTTC. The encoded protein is CASSQGGQGYHEQYF.

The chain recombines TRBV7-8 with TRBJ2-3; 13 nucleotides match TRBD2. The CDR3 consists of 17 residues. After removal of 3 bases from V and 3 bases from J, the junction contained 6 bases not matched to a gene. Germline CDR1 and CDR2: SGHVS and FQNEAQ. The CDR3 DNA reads TGTGCCAGCAGCTTCCGAGGACTAGCGGGAGTTACAGATACGCAGTATTTT. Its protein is CASSFRGLAGVTDTQYF.

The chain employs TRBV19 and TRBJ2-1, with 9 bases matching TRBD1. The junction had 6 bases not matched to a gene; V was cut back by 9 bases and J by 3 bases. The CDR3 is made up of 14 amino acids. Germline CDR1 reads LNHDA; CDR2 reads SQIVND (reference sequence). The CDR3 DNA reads TGTGCCAGCAGGACAGGGGAAAGCTACAATGAGCAGTTCTTC. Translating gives CASRTGESYNEQFF.

The CDR3 reads CASSLAPGQGGVRNTGELFF. CDR3 bases: TGTGCCAGCAGCTTAGCTCCGGGACAGGGGGGCGTTAGGAACACCGGGGAGCTGTTTTTT. The V and J genes are TRBV7-7 and TRBJ2-2, with 11 bases matching TRBD1. The CDR3 is 20 residues long. J lost 1 base, V lost 0 bases, and 10 bases had no gene match. The germline gives CDR1 SSHAT, CDR2 FNYEAQ (reference sequence).

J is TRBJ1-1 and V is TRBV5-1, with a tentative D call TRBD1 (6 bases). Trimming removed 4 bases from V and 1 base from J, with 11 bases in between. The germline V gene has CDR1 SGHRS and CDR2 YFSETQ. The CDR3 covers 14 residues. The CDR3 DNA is TGCGCCAGCAGCCCGGACAGATGGAACACTGAAGCTTTCTTT. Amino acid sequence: CASSPDRWNTEAFF. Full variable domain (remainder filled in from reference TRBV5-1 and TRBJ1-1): KAGVTQTPRYLIKTRGQQVTLSCSPISGHRSVSWYQQTPGQGLQFLFEYFSETQRNKGNFPGRFSGRQFSNSRSEMNVSTLELGDSALYLCASSPDRWNTEAFFGQGTRLTVV.

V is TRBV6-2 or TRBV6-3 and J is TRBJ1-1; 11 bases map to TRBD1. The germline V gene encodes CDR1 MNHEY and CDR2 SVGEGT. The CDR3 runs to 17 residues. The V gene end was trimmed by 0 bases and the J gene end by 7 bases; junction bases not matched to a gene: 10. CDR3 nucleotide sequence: TGTGCCAGCAGTTACTCGTTTGGACAGGGGGCGCAATATGAAGCTTTCTTT. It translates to CASSYSFGQGAQYEAFF.

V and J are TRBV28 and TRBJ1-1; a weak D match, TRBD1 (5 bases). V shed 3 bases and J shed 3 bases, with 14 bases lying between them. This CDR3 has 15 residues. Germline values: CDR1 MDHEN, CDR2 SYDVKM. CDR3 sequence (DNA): TGTGCCAGCAGTTTTAACAGGATATCGTACACTGAAGCTTTCTTT. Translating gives CASSFNRISYTEAFF.

The CDR3 region has the DNA TGTGCCAGCAGCCGGACTAGCGGGAGGTCGGGGGAGCTGTTTTTT. It codes for CASSRTSGRSGELFF. This sequence joins TRBV11-2 and TRBJ2-2, with 14 bases lining up with TRBD2. The CDR3 extends over 15 amino acids. CDR1 SGHAT and CDR2 FQNNGV come from the germline V gene. The V gene end was trimmed by 5 bases and the J gene end by 8 bases; junction bases not matched to a gene: 4.

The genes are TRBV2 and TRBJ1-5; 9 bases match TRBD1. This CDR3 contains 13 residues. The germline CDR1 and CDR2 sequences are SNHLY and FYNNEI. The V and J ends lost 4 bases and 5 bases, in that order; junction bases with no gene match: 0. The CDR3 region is CASSGQGDQPQHF. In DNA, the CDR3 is TGTGCCAGCAGTGGACAGGGGGATCAGCCCCAGCATTTT.

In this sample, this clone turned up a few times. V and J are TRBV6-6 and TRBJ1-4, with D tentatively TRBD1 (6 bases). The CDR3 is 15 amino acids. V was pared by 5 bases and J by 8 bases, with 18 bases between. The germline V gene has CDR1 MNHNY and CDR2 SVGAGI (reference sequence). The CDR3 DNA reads TGTGCCAGCAGTCCGGGGACATCAGGAATGGAAAAACTGTTTTTT. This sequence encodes CASSPGTSGMEKLFF.

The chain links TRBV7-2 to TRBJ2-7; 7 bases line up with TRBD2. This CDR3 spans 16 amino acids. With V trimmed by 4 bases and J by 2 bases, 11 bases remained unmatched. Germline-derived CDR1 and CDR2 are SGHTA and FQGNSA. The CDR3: CASSSQASGAPYEQYF. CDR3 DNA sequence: TGTGCCAGCAGCTCCCAAGCCAGCGGGGCTCCCTACGAGCAGTACTTC.

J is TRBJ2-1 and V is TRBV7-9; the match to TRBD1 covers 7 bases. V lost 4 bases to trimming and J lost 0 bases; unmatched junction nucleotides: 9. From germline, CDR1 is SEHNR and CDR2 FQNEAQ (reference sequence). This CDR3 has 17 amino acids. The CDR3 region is CASSSRGGASSYNEQFF. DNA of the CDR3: TGTGCCAGCAGCTCCAGAGGGGGCGCGAGCTCCTACAATGAGCAGTTCTTC.

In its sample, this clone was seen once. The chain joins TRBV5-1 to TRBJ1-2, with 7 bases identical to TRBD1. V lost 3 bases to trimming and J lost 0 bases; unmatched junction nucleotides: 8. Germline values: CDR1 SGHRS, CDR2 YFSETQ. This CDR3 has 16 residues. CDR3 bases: TGCGCCAGCAGCTCAACAGGGGCGACAGCTAACTATGGCTACACCTTC. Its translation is CASSSTGATANYGYTF.

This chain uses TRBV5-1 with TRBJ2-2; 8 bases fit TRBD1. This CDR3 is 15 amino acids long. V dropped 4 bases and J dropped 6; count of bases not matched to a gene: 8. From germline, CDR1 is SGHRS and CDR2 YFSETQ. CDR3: CASSKLTGAAGELFF. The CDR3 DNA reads TGCGCCAGCAGCAAACTGACAGGGGCGGCCGGGGAGCTGTTTTTT.

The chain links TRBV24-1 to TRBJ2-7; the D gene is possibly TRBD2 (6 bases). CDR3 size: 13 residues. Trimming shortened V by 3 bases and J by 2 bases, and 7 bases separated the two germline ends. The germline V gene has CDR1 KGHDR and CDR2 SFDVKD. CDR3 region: CATSDGGTYEQYF. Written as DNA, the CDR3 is TGTGCCACCAGTGATGGCGGGACCTACGAGCAGTACTTC.

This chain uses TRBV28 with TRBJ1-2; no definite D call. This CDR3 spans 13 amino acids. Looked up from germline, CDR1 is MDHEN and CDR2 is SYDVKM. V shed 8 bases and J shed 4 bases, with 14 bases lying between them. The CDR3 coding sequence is TGTGCCAGCGAGGAAGGACGGGGCTATGGCTACACCTTC. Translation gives CASEEGRGYGYTF.

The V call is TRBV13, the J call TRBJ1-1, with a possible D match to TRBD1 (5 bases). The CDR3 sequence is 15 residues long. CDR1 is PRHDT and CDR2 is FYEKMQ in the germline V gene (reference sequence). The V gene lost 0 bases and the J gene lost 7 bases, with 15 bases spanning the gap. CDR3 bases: TGTGCCAGCAGCTTAGGTAGGGGTCATCTCGATGAAGCTTTCTTT. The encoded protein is CASSLGRGHLDEAFF.

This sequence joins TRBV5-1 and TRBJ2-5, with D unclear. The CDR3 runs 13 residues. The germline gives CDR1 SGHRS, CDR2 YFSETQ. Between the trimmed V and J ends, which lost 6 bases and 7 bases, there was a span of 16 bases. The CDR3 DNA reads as TGCGCCAGCACCATTGGAGTAGCCTCGACCCAGTACTTC. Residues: CASTIGVASTQYF.

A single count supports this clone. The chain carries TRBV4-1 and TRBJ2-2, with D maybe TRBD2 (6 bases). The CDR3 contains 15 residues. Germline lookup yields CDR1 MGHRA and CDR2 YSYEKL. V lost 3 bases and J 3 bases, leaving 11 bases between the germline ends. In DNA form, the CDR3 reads TGCGCCAGCAGCCACCGGACTACCTACACCGGGGAGCTGTTTTTT. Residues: CASSHRTTYTGELFF.

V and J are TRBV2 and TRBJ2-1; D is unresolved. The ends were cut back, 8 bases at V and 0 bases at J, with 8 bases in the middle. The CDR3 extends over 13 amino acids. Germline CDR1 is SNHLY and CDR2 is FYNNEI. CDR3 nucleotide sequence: TGTGCCAGCTGCCGAGACTCCTACAATGAGCAGTTCTTC. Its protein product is CASCRDSYNEQFF.

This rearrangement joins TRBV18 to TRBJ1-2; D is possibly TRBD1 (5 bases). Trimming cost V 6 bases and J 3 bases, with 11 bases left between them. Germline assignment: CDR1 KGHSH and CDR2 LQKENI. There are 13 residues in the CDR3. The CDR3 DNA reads TGTGCCAGCTCCGCCACAGGAGACTATGGCTACACCTTC. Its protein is CASSATGDYGYTF.

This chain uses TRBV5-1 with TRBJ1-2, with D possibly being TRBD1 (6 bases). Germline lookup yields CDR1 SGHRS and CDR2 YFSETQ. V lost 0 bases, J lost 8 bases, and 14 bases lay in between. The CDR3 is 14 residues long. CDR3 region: CASSLAPEGEGYTF. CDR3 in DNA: TGCGCCAGCAGCTTGGCTCCCGAGGGGGAGGGCTACACCTTC.

The CDR3 protein is CASSRSVTKNIQYF. CDR3 in DNA: TGTGCCAGCAGTCGGAGCGTTACCAAAAACATTCAGTACTTC. V gene TRBV28 combines with J gene TRBJ2-4; D unresolved. The V end lost 5 bases, the J end lost 2 bases, and 10 bases lay between the germline ends. The CDR3 runs 14 residues. In germline, CDR1 is MDHEN, CDR2 SYDVKM.